This T cell receptor beta chain was recorded in a study of technical replicates of blood from a few donors. This clone has just one count. TCRdb keeps only in-frame clones here, not all; method: immunoSEQ multiplex PCR. The sample has 64,000 or so clones, roughly 96% seen once. Trimming took off 1 base at V and 1 base at J, with 8 bases between the two ends. The CDR3 contains 15 residues. Germline values: CDR1 SGHKS, CDR2 YYEKEE (reference sequence). The sequenced sample consisted of T cells isolated from PBMCs. This TCR derives from a human donor in good health. The chain joins TRBV5-5 to TRBJ2-2; D perhaps matches TRBD1 (6 bases). CDR3 residues: CASSLQGQNTGELFF. In DNA, the CDR3 is TGTGCCAGCAGCTTGCAGGGGCAGAACACCGGGGAGCTGTTTTTT. Complete variable domain (other parts from reference TRBV5-5 and TRBJ2-2): DAGVTQSPTHLIKTRGQQVTLRCSPISGHKSVSWYQQVLGQGPQFIFQYYEKEERGRGNFPDRFSARQFPNYSSELNVNALLLGDSALYLCASSLQGQNTGELFFGEGSRLTVL.